This TCR beta chain came from a study of control samples from healthy donors and cancer patients. Method: immunoSEQ multiplex PCR; TCRdb's copy keeps in-frame clones and lacks some. Among under 200,000 clones listed, around 93% were seen once. CDR3 length: 14 residues. The V and J ends lost 3 bases and 8 bases, in that order; junction bases with no gene match: 7. Germline V gene data show CDR1 as LGHNA and CDR2 as YNFKEQ. This clone was observed a single time. The sequence derives from a woman aged 60 to 75 in good health. V usage is TRBV4-2 and J usage is TRBJ1-2; TRBD1 agrees at 9 bases. The sequenced sample consisted of blood. CDR3 sequence: CASSQGQGGKGYTF. DNA for the CDR3: TGTGCCAGCAGCCAGGGACAGGGAGGGAAAGGCTACACCTTC.